The next 32 T cell receptor beta chains were all read from a single sample in a study of blood T cell repertoires in COVID-19. Profiled with immunoSEQ multiplex PCR; TCRdb holds only in-frame clones, not every one. The sample lists fewer than 100,000 clones, more than 75% occurring once. The sample was peripheral blood. Receptors originate from a human donor with acute or convalescent COVID-19. The donor label of this sample is uncertain.

The CDR3 protein is CASSSRNSNQPQHF. In DNA, the CDR3 is TGTGCCAGCAGCTCCAGAAATAGCAATCAGCCCCAGCATTTT. The chain employs TRBV7-8 and TRBJ1-5; the D is unclear. The CDR3 covers 14 residues. The V end lost 4 bases, the J end lost 0 bases, and 7 bases lay between the germline ends. Germline V gene lookup returns CDR1 SGHVS and CDR2 FQNEAQ.

The chain carries TRBV28 and TRBJ2-7, with D perhaps matching TRBD1 (5 bases). V lost 3 bases, J lost 3 bases, and 9 bases lay in between. The CDR3 is made up of 13 amino acids. Germline CDR1 is MDHEN and CDR2 is SYDVKM. DNA of the CDR3: TGTGCCAGCAGTTTTCAAGGGGTCTACGAGCAGTACTTC. Protein product: CASSFQGVYEQYF.

The CDR3 loop reads CASSQPGTGGHYGYTF. The CDR3 DNA reads as TGCGCCAGCAGCCAACCCGGGACAGGGGGACACTATGGCTACACCTTC. The genes are TRBV4-1 and TRBJ1-2; 11 bases are shared with TRBD1. The CDR3 extends over 16 amino acids. Germline V gene data show CDR1 as MGHRA and CDR2 as YSYEKL. Trimming removed 2 bases from V and 3 bases from J; junction bases left unmatched: 5.

The chain is built from TRBV18 and TRBJ2-3, with TRBD2 as a possible D gene (5 bases). There are 16 residues in the CDR3. Per germline, CDR1 KGHSH and CDR2 LQKENI. The V end lost 1 base, the J end lost 4 bases, and 15 bases lay between the germline ends. In DNA form, the CDR3 reads TGTGCCAGCTCACCACTGGGAGCGTCCGCGGCAGATACGCAGTATTTT. It translates to CASSPLGASAADTQYF.

The chain links TRBV10-1 to TRBJ2-7; 8 positions match TRBD1. V trimming: 6 bases; J trimming: 5 bases; junction bases outside the gene matches: 3. Germline V gives CDR1 WNHNN, CDR2 SYGVQD (reference sequence). This CDR3 spans 12 amino acids. CDR3 DNA sequence: TGCGCCAGCAGCAGGACAGGGAACGAGCAGTACTTC. Translating it yields CASSRTGNEQYF.

The sample holds a few counts of this clone. The V and J genes are TRBV10-2 and TRBJ2-7; TRBD1 matches at 7 bases. CDR1 is WSHSY, CDR2 SAAADI, per germline. V lost 6 bases, J lost 1 base, and 15 bases stayed unmatched. CDR3 length equals 17 residues. DNA of the CDR3: TGCGCCAGCAGCAGCCCTGGGACAGCGAGACTATCCTACGAGCAGTACTTC. It codes for CASSSPGTARLSYEQYF.

This clone has a handful of counts. The chain links TRBV2 to TRBJ2-3, with 11 nucleotides matching TRBD2. Germline lookup yields CDR1 SNHLY and CDR2 FYNNEI. The CDR3 runs 19 residues. The trim removed 6 bases at V and 2 bases at J, leaving 16 bases unmatched. CDR3 DNA sequence: TGTGCCAGCAGCCTTGGGGCTAGCGGGGGGCGGGGCCTCACAGATACGCAGTATTTT. Its translation is CASSLGASGGRGLTDTQYF.

The chain combines TRBV6-5 with TRBJ1-5, with D tentatively TRBD1 (5 bases). Germline V gives CDR1 MNHEY, CDR2 SVGAGI. The germline V and J ends were trimmed by 5 bases and 0 bases, with 11 bases remaining between them. This CDR3 is 15 amino acids long. The CDR3 sequence is CASSTQGNSNQPQHF. The DNA for the CDR3 is TGTGCCAGCAGTACGCAGGGTAATAGCAATCAGCCCCAGCATTTT.

The chain uses TRBV7-9 and TRBJ1-1; 7 positions match TRBD1. The length of the CDR3 is 14 residues. V shed 5 bases and J 2 bases; nucleotides not matched to a gene: 5. The V gene's germline CDR1 is SEHNR and CDR2 FQNEAQ (reference sequence). In DNA form, the CDR3 reads TGTGCCAGCAGCAATAGACAGGGAAACACTGAAGCTTTCTTT. The encoded protein is CASSNRQGNTEAFF.

The rearrangement links TRBV5-6 to TRBJ2-7; TRBD2 agrees at 12 bases. The CDR3 length is 16 residues. The J segment lost 2 bases and the V segment lost 3 bases, leaving 6 bases of the junction unmatched. CDR1 is SGHDT and CDR2 is YYEEEE in the germline V gene. CDR3 residues: CASSSFGLAGTYEQYF. CDR3 DNA: TGTGCCAGCAGCTCCTTCGGACTAGCGGGAACCTACGAGCAGTACTTC.

The chain couples TRBV9 to TRBJ2-7; TRBD2 might be the D (6 bases). The germline CDR1 and CDR2 sequences are SGDLS and YYNGEE. CDR3 length: 16 residues. The germline V and J ends were trimmed by 2 bases and 0 bases, with 15 bases remaining between them. This chain's CDR3 is CASSVGQGLGSYEQYF. The CDR3 DNA reads TGTGCCAGCAGCGTGGGCCAGGGACTGGGCTCCTACGAGCAGTACTTC. Variable domain in full (rest from reference TRBV9 and TRBJ2-7): DSGVTQTPKHLITATGQRVTLRCSPRSGDLSVYWYQQSLDQGLQFLIQYYNGEERAKGNILERFSAQQFPDLHSELNLSSLELGDSALYFCASSVGQGLGSYEQYFGPGTRLTVT.

The chain employs TRBV6-5 and TRBJ2-1; D is perhaps TRBD1 (6 bases). This CDR3 spans 14 amino acids. CDR1 is MNHEY, CDR2 SVGAGI, per germline. V was shortened by 10 bases and J by 4 bases, with 17 bases between the two germline ends. Here the CDR3 reads CATVEDSGYNEQFF. Here the CDR3 DNA reads TGTGCCACCGTTGAGGACAGCGGTTACAATGAGCAGTTCTTC.

V and J are TRBV19 and TRBJ2-7; a possible D gene is TRBD1 (5 bases). The germline V and J ends were trimmed by 1 base and 4 bases, with 17 bases remaining between them. The CDR3 is 16 residues long. CDR1 and CDR2 (germline): LNHDA, SQIVND (reference sequence). In DNA, the CDR3 is TGTGCCAGTAGTATAGGGGGCACCTTCACGACGTACGAGCAGTACTTC. It is translated as CASSIGGTFTTYEQYF.

This clone appeared a single time. This chain uses TRBV6-5 with TRBJ2-4; a possible D gene is TRBD1 (6 bases). The V end lost 6 bases, the J end lost 8 bases, and 11 bases lay between the germline ends. The CDR3 totals 12 residues. Per germline, CDR1 MNHEY and CDR2 SVGAGI. The CDR3 reads CASSTGPDIQYF. In DNA, the CDR3 is TGTGCCAGCAGCACAGGGCCGGACATTCAGTACTTC.

The chain links TRBV15 to TRBJ2-1; D is ambiguous. The CDR3 loop spans 15 amino acids. CDR1 is LNHNV, CDR2 YYDKDF, per germline (reference sequence). Trimming stripped 0 bases from V and 4 bases from J, with 10 bases between. CDR3 protein: CATSRDLETYNEQFF. CDR3 sequence (DNA): TGTGCCACCAGCAGAGATCTGGAGACGTACAATGAGCAGTTCTTC.

The genes are TRBV19 and TRBJ1-2; 10 nucleotides line up with TRBD1. The germline CDR1 and CDR2 sequences are LNHDA and SQIVND (reference sequence). Trimming removed 5 bases from V and 4 bases from J; junction bases left unmatched: 7. This CDR3 region has 15 residues. The CDR3 loop is CASSPRDRGIYGYTF. The CDR3 DNA reads as TGTGCCAGTAGTCCCCGGGACAGGGGCATCTATGGCTACACCTTC.

CDR3 loop: CASSSSEGYGYTF. CDR3 in DNA: TGCGCCAGCAGCTCCTCCGAGGGCTATGGCTACACCTTC. The chain couples TRBV5-1 to TRBJ1-2; no firm D call. This CDR3 spans 13 amino acids. Germline V lookup: CDR1 SGHRS, CDR2 YFSETQ. V was shortened by 3 bases and J by 4 bases, with 10 bases between the two germline ends.

This chain uses TRBV7-9 with TRBJ2-5; D is unclear. CDR3 size: 12 residues. The germline gives CDR1 SEHNR, CDR2 FQNEAQ (reference sequence). The V end was cut by 5 bases, the J end by 0 bases, with 4 bases between. Here the CDR3 reads CASSPNQETQYF. CDR3 DNA: TGTGCCAGCAGCCCCAACCAAGAGACCCAGTACTTC.

As DNA, the CDR3 is TGTGCCAGCAGCCAGGACAGGGAGGATGAAGCTTTCTTT. Translation gives CASSQDREDEAFF. J is TRBJ1-1 and V is TRBV7-2; TRBD1 matches 8 bases. CDR3 size: 13 residues. In germline, CDR1 is SGHTA, CDR2 FQGNSA. With 5 bases clipped from V and 7 bases from J, the junction kept 6 bases outside the gene matches.

The gene calls are TRBV25-1 and TRBJ1-2; D unresolved. The V gene lost 7 bases and the J gene lost 4 bases, with 16 bases spanning the gap. Germline CDR1 is MGHDK and CDR2 is SYGVNS. CDR3 length equals 14 residues. CDR3 amino acids: CASTTSTETYGYTF. The CDR3 DNA sequence: TGTGCCAGCACAACCTCGACGGAGACCTATGGCTACACCTTC.

The rearrangement uses TRBV7-9 and TRBJ1-2, with a tentative D call TRBD1 (6 bases). Trimming took off 5 bases at V and 4 bases at J, with 11 bases between the two ends. This CDR3 comprises 13 residues. Germline V gives CDR1 SEHNR, CDR2 FQNEAQ (reference sequence). The CDR3 region has the DNA TGTGCCAGCAGCCGGACAGACCTCTATGGCTACACCTTC. Translated: CASSRTDLYGYTF. Full variable domain (remainder filled in from reference TRBV7-9 and TRBJ1-2): DTGVSQNPRHKITKRGQNVTFRCDPISEHNRLYWYRQTLGQGPEFLTYFQNEAQLEKSRLLSDRFSAERPKGSFSTLEIQRTEQGDSAMYLCASSRTDLYGYTFGSGTRLTVV.

The rearrangement links TRBV5-1 to TRBJ2-3, with a weak D call TRBD1 (5 bases). The CDR3 extends over 12 amino acids. CDR1 SGHRS and CDR2 YFSETQ come from the germline V gene. The ends were cut back, 4 bases at V and 5 bases at J, with 8 bases in the middle. CDR3 loop: CASSHTGDTQYF. As DNA, the CDR3 is TGCGCCAGCAGCCACACAGGAGATACGCAGTATTTT.

V usage is TRBV5-1 and J usage is TRBJ1-1; the D is unclear. Trimming took 0 bases from V and 1 from J, leaving 10 bases between them. In germline, CDR1 is SGHRS, CDR2 YFSETQ. The CDR3 extends over 15 amino acids. The CDR3, as DNA: TGCGCCAGCAGCTTGGGTGCGGGGAAGAACACTGAAGCTTTCTTT. Its protein product is CASSLGAGKNTEAFF. Together with reference TRBV5-1 and TRBJ1-1, the CDR3 gives the full variable domain: KAGVTQTPRYLIKTRGQQVTLSCSPISGHRSVSWYQQTPGQGLQFLFEYFSETQRNKGNFPGRFSGRQFSNSRSEMNVSTLELGDSALYLCASSLGAGKNTEAFFGQGTRLTVV.

This chain joins TRBV5-6 and TRBJ2-1, with D perhaps matching TRBD2 (7 bases). This CDR3 is built from 15 residues. The V gene's germline CDR1 is SGHDT and CDR2 YYEEEE. V shed 0 bases and J shed 5 bases, with 12 bases lying between them. Here the CDR3 reads CASSLGGGLNNEQFF. Written as DNA, the CDR3 is TGTGCCAGCAGCTTGGGCGGGGGCCTAAACAATGAGCAGTTCTTC. The full variable domain, its missing parts supplied by reference TRBV5-6 and TRBJ2-1, is DAGVTQSPTHLIKTRGQQVTLRCSPKSGHDTVSWYQQALGQGPQFIFQYYEEEERQRGNFPDRFSGHQFPNYSSELNVNALLLGDSALYLCASSLGGGLNNEQFFGPGTRLTVL.

This CDR3 is CASSVTGANEKLFF. CDR3 sequence (DNA): TGTGCCAGCAGCGTGACAGGTGCTAATGAAAAACTGTTTTTT. The chain uses TRBV9 and TRBJ1-4; a possible D gene is TRBD1 (6 bases). The germline V gene has CDR1 SGDLS and CDR2 YYNGEE. The CDR3 covers 14 residues. Trimming stripped 2 bases from V and 3 bases from J, with 8 bases between.

This clone was recorded only once. This chain links TRBV5-4 with TRBJ1-2; tentative D call: TRBD1 (6 bases). Germline CDR1 and CDR2: SGHNT and YYREEE (reference sequence). The germline V and J ends were trimmed by 4 bases and 7 bases, with 17 bases remaining between them. The length of the CDR3 is 14 residues. The CDR3 reads CASSLINRESGYTF. The CDR3 region has the DNA TGTGCCAGCAGCCTGATTAACAGGGAGAGTGGCTACACCTTC.

This sequence joins TRBV9 and TRBJ2-3; D remains ambiguous. The CDR3 has 12 residues. V was clipped by 0 bases and J by 4 bases, with 3 bases between them. Germline loops: CDR1 SGDLS, CDR2 YYNGEE. CDR3 loop: CASSVVADTQYF. DNA of the CDR3: TGTGCCAGCAGCGTAGTAGCAGATACGCAGTATTTT.

The rearrangement links TRBV29-1 to TRBJ2-7; TRBD2 matches 8 bases. Trimming cost V 3 bases and J 1 base; bases outside gene matches: 5. The CDR3 runs to 14 residues. The germline gives CDR1 SQVTM, CDR2 ANQGSEA. Here the CDR3 reads CSVDLASGSYEQYF. CDR3 DNA sequence: TGCAGCGTTGATTTGGCTAGCGGGTCCTACGAGCAGTACTTC.

V usage is TRBV3-1 (or the pseudogene TRBV3-2) and J usage is TRBJ2-3; D might be TRBD1 (5 bases). V lost 0 bases and J lost 7, with 14 bases in between. The CDR3 runs 15 residues. Germline V gene sequence: CDR1 LGHDT, CDR2 YNNKEL (reference sequence). In DNA, the CDR3 is TGTGCCAGCAGCCAAGATCGAGTTGCAGGGAATACGCAGTATTTT. This codes for CASSQDRVAGNTQYF.

V is TRBV18 and J is TRBJ1-2, with 10 bases fitting TRBD1. The V gene's germline CDR1 is KGHSH and CDR2 LQKENI. The length of the CDR3 is 14 residues. Trimming took 2 bases from V and 3 from J; bases not matched to a gene: 0. In nucleotides, the CDR3 is TGTGCCAGCTCACCAGGGACAGGGGACTATGGCTACACCTTC. Residues: CASSPGTGDYGYTF. Complete variable domain (other parts from reference TRBV18 and TRBJ1-2): NAGVMQNPRHLVRRRGQEARLRCSPMKGHSHVYWYRQLPEEGLKFMVYLQKENIIDESGMPKERFSAEFPKEGPSILRIQQVVRGDSAAYFCASSPGTGDYGYTFGSGTRLTVV.

The chain joins TRBV5-5 to TRBJ2-5, with 15 nucleotides matching TRBD2. Germline V gives CDR1 SGHKS, CDR2 YYEKEE (reference sequence). V dropped 4 bases and J dropped 4; count of bases not matched to a gene: 8. CDR3 length: 17 residues. The CDR3 here is CASSKGLAGGPGETQYF. The CDR3 DNA is TGTGCCAGCAGCAAAGGACTAGCGGGGGGGCCGGGAGAGACCCAGTACTTC.

This CDR3 reads CASSLAGTSGTDTQYF. The DNA for the CDR3 is TGCGCCAGCAGCTTGGCCGGGACTAGCGGCACAGATACGCAGTATTTT. V gene TRBV5-1 combines with J gene TRBJ2-3; 10 bases align to TRBD2. The junction had 2 bases not matched to a gene; V was cut back by 0 bases and J by 1 base. CDR3 length: 16 amino acids. Germline CDR1 is SGHRS and CDR2 is YFSETQ.